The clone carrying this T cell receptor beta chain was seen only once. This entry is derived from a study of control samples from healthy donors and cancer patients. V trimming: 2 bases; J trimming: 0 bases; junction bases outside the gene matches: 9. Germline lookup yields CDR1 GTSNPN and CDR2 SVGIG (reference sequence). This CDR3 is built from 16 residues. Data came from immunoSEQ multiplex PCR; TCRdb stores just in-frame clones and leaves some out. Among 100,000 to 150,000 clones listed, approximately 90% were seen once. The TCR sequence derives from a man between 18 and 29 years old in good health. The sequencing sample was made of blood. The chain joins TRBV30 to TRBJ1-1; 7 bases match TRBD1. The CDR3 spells CAWSPKTGAMNTEAFF. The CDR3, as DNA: TGTGCCTGGAGTCCTAAAACAGGGGCCATGAACACTGAAGCTTTCTTT.